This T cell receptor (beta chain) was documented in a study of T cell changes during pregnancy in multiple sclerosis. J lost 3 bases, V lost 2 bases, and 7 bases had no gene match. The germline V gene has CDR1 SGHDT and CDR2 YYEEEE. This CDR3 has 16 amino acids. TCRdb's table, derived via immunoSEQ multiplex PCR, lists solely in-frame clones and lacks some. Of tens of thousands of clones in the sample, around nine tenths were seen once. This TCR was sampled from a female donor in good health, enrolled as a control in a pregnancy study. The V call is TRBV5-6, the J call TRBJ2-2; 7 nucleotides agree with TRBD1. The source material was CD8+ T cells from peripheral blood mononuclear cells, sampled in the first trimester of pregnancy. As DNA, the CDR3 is TGTGCCAGCAGCTTCAGTCTCAGGGGGTACACCGGGGAGCTGTTTTTT. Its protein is CASSFSLRGYTGELFF. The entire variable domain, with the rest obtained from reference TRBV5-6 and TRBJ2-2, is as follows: DAGVTQSPTHLIKTRGQQVTLRCSPKSGHDTVSWYQQALGQGPQFIFQYYEEEERQRGNFPDRFSGHQFPNYSSELNVNALLLGDSALYLCASSFSLRGYTGELFFGEGSRLTVL.